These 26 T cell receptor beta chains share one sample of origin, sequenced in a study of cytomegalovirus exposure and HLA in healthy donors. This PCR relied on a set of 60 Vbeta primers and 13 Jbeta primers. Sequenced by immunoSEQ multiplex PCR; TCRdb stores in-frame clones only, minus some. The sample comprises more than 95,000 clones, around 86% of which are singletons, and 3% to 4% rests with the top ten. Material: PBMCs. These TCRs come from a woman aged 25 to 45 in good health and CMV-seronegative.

This CDR3 is CASSYQLAGGTEQFF. The CDR3 DNA reads as TGTGCCAGCAGTTACCAGCTAGCGGGAGGGACTGAGCAGTTCTTC. The chain is built from TRBV6-5 and TRBJ2-1, with TRBD2 matching over 12 bases. Germline CDR1 reads MNHEY; CDR2 reads SVGAGI. This CDR3 has 15 residues. V dropped 2 bases and J dropped 9; count of bases not matched to a gene: 5.

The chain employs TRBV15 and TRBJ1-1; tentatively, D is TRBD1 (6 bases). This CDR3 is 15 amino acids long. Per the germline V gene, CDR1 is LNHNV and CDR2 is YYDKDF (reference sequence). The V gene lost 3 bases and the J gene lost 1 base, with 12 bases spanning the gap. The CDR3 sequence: CATSSRGDTNTEAFF. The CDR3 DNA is TGTGCCACCAGCAGCCGAGGGGACACGAACACTGAAGCTTTCTTT.

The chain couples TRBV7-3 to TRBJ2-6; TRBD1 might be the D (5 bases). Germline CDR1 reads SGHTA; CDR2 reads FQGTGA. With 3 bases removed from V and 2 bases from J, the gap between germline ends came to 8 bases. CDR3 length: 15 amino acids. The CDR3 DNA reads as TGTGCCAGCAGCTTTTCAGGGACTGGGGCCAACGTCCTGACTTTC. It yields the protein CASSFSGTGANVLTF.

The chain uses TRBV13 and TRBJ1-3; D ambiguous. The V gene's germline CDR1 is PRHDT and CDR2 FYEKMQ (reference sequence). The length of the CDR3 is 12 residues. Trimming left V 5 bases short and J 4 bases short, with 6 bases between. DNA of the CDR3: TGTGCCAGCAGCGAACAGGGAAACACCATATATTTT. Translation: CASSEQGNTIYF.

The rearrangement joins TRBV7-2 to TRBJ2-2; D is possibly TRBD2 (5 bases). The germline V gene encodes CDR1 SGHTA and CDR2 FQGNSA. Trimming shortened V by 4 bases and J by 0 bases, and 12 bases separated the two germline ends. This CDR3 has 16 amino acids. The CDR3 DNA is TGTGCCAGCAGCTCCCGGTCGGGGTCGAACACCGGGGAGCTGTTTTTT. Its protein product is CASSSRSGSNTGELFF.

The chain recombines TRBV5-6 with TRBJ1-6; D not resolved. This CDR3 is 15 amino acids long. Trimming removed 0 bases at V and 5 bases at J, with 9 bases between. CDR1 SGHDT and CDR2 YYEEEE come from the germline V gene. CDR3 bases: TGTGCCAGCAGCTTGGTTCAGGCCAATAATTCACCCCTCCACTTT. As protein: CASSLVQANNSPLHF.

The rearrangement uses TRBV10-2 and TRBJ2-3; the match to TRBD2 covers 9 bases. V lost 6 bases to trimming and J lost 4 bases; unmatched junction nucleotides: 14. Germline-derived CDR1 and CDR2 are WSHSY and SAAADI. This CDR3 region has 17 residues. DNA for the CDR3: TGCGCCAGCAGGCCCCGGGTTGGGCGGGAGGGGGCAGATACGCAGTATTTT. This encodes CASRPRVGREGADTQYF.

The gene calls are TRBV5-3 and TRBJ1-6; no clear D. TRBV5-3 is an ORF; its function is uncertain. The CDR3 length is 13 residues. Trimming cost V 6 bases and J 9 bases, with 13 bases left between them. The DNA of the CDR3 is TGTGCCAGAATCCTACGACTCAGTTCACCCCTCCACTTT. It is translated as CARILRLSSPLHF.

DNA of the CDR3: TGCGCCAGCAGCCAAGATATAGTGGGAGCTGAGCAGTTCTTC. Its protein is CASSQDIVGAEQFF. The gene calls are TRBV4-3 and TRBJ2-1, with D possibly being TRBD2 (5 bases). V was clipped by 0 bases and J by 9 bases, with 12 bases between them. Per germline, CDR1 LGHNA and CDR2 YSLEER. CDR3 size: 14 residues.

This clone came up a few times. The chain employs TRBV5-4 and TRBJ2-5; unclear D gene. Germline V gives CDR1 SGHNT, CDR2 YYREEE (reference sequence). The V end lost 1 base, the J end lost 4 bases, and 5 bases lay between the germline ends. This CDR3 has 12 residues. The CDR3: CASSLLPETQYF. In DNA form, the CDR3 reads TGTGCCAGCAGCTTGCTCCCAGAGACCCAGTACTTC.

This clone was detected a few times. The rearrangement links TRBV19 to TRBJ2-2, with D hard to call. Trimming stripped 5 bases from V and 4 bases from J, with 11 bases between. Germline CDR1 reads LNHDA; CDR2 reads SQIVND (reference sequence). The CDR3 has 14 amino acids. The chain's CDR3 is CASSEAPTTGELFF. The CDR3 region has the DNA TGTGCCAGTAGTGAAGCCCCAACCACCGGGGAGCTGTTTTTT.

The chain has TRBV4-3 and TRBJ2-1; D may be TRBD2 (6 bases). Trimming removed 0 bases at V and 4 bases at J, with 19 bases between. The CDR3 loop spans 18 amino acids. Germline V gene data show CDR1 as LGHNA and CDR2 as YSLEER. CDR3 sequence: CASSQDGSGDSRYNEQFF. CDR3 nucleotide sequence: TGCGCCAGCAGCCAAGATGGTTCTGGGGACTCCCGATACAATGAGCAGTTCTTC.

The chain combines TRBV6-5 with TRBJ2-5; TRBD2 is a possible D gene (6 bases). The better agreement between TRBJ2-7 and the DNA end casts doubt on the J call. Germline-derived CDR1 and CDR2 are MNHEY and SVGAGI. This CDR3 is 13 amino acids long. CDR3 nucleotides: TGTGCCAGCAGTACGACTAGGGTAAACGAGCAGTACTTC. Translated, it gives CASSTTRVNEQYF.

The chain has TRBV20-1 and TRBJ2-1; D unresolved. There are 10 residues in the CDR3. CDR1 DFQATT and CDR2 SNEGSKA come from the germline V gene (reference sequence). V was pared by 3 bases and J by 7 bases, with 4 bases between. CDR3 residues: CSARANEQFF. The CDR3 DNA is TGCAGTGCTAGGGCTAATGAGCAGTTCTTC.

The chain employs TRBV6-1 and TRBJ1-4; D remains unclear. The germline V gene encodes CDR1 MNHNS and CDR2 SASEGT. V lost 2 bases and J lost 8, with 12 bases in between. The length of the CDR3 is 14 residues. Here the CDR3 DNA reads TGTGCCAGCAGTGAACAGATTGTTCAAGAAAAACTGTTTTTT. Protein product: CASSEQIVQEKLFF.

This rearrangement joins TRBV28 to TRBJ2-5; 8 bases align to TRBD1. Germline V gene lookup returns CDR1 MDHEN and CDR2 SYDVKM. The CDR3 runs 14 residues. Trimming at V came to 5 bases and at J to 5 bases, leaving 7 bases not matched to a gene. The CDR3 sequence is CASSRDRRAETQYF. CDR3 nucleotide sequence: TGTGCCAGCAGTCGGGACAGGCGGGCGGAGACCCAGTACTTC. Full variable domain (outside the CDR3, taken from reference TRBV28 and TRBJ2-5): DVKVTQSSRYLVKRTGEKVFLECVQDMDHENMFWYRQDPGLGLRLIYFSYDVKMKEKGDIPEGYSVSREKKERFSLILESASTNQTSMYLCASSRDRRAETQYFGPGTRLLVL.

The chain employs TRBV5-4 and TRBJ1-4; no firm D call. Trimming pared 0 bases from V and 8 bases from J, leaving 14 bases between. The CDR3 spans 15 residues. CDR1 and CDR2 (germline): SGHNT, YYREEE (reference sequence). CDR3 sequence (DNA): TGTGCCAGCAGCTTGGGCCGGGAGGCAGGAGAAAAACTGTTTTTT. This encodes CASSLGREAGEKLFF. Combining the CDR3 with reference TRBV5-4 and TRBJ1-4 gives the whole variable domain ETGVTQSPTHLIKTRGQQVTLRCSSQSGHNTVSWYQQALGQGPQFIFQYYREEENGRGNFPPRFSGLQFPNYSSELNVNALELDDSALYLCASSLGREAGEKLFFGSGTQLSVL.

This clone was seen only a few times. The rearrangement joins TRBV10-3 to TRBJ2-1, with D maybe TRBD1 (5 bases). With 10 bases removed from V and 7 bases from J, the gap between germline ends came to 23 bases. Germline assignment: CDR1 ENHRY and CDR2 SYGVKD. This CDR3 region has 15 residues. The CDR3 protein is CATYDSLKETNEQFF. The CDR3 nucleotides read TGTGCCACTTACGACAGCCTGAAAGAGACGAATGAGCAGTTCTTC.

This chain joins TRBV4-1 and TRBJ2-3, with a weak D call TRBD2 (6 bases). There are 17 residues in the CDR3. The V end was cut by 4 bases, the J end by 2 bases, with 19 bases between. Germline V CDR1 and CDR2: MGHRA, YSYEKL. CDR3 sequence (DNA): TGCGCCAGCAGCCCCACGGACGGGAGCTACCCCACAGATACGCAGTATTTT. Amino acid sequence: CASSPTDGSYPTDTQYF.

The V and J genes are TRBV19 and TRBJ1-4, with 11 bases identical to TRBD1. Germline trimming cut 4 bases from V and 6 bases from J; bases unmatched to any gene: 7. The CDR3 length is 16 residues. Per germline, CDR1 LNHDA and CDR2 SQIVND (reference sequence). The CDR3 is CASSTIPGQGDEKLFF. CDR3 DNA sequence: TGTGCCAGTAGTACTATTCCGGGACAGGGGGATGAAAAACTGTTTTTT.

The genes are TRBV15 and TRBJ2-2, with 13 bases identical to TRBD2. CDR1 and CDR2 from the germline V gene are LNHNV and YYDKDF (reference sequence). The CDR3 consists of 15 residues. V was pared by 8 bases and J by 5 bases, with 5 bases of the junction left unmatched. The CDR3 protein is CATETSGRRTGELFF. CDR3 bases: TGTGCCACCGAGACTAGCGGGAGGAGAACCGGGGAGCTGTTTTTT.

CDR3 protein: CAISGAGAGETQYF. The CDR3 bases are TGTGCCATCAGCGGAGCGGGAGCTGGGGAGACCCAGTACTTC. J is TRBJ2-5 and V is TRBV10-3; 8 bases are a match to TRBD2. The CDR3 totals 14 residues. The germline V gene encodes CDR1 ENHRY and CDR2 SYGVKD. The V gene end was trimmed by 6 bases and the J gene end by 5 bases; junction bases not matched to a gene: 8.

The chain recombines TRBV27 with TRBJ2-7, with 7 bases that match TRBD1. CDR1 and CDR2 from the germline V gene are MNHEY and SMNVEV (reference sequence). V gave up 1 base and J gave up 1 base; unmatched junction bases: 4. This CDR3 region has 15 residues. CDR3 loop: CASSLYGTVSYEQYF. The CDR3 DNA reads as TGTGCCAGCAGTTTATACGGGACAGTTTCCTACGAGCAGTACTTC.

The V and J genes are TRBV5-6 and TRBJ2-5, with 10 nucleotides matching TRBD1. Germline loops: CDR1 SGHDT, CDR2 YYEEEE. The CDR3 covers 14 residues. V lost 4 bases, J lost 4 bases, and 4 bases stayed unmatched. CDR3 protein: CASSRQGARETQYF. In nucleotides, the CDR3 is TGTGCCAGCAGCCGACAGGGGGCGCGAGAGACCCAGTACTTC.

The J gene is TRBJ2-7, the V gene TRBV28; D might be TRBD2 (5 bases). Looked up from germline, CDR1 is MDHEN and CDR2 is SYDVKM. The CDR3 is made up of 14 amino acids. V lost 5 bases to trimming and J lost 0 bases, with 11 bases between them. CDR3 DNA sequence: TGTGCCAGCAGTCCTTCAGAGGGCTCCTACGAGCAGTACTTC. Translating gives CASSPSEGSYEQYF.

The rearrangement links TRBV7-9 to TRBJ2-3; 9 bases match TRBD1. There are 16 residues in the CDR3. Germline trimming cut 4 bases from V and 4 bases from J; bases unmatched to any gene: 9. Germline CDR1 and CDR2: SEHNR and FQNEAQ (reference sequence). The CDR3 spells CASSSLTGGGSDTQYF. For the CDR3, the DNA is TGTGCCAGCAGCTCATTAACAGGGGGCGGGTCAGATACGCAGTATTTT.